This paragraph reports one TCR beta chain. Its antigen is undetermined. Researchers ran the PCR with 60 Vbeta and 13 Jbeta primers. Measured with immunoSEQ multiplex PCR; TCRdb has only the in-frame clones, and not every one. The profile covers 100,000 to 150,000 clones, with less than 90% appearing a single time and more than 0.2% taken by the ten largest. The record originates from a study of cytomegalovirus exposure and HLA in healthy donors. Study conclusions and caveats: Serostatus for CMV was the only available immune exposure information. Within an earlier analysis, most TCR beta V segments proved productive either about 87% or about 30% of the time.

Sample: PBMCs. This sequence was found in a man in his fifties or sixties in good health and CMV-seronegative.

Here the CDR3 DNA reads TGTGCCAGCAGCTTATCCGGGATAGGAAATGAGCAGTTCTTC. Its translation is CASSLSGIGNEQFF. The chain links TRBV7-8 to TRBJ2-1; D is possibly TRBD2 (5 bases). CDR1 and CDR2 (germline): SGHVS, FQNEAQ. V was trimmed by 2 bases and J by 7 bases, leaving 12 bases between them. The CDR3 is 14 residues long.